Listed below are T cell receptor beta chains from one sample, sequenced in a study of patients and donors after allogeneic stem cell transplantation. TCRdb used MiXCR to reprocess the RT-PCR reads, holding one entry per CDR3 protein. The sample has about 960,000 distinct CDR3 sequences, 15% to 20% seen once. Sequencing was done on a sample of blood, either unsorted or a sorted T cell fraction (not recorded which). These receptors all come from a human donor who was either an allogeneic HSCT recipient or a stem cell or donor lymphocyte infusion donor (not recorded which). It is not recorded whose cells these are; they may come from a transplant donor. The CDR3 runs from the conserved cysteine through the conserved F or W. The D gene is left open where the match is weak. Part of the rows lack a size; the others show once, few, many or a class for expanded clones.

V	size	D	J	DNA	CDR3
TRBV7-6	NA	NA	TRBJ2-1	TGTGCCAGCAGAGGGAGCCCCTCCTACAATGAGCAGTTCTTC	CASRGSPSYNEQFF
TRBV29-1	few	NA	TRBJ2-5	TGCAGCGCATCGACTACGTACCAAGAGACCCAGTACTTC	CSASTTYQETQYF
TRBV20-1	few	NA	TRBJ1-5	TGCAGTGCCGCGGGGAGCAATCAGCCCCAGCATTTT	CSAAGSNQPQHF
TRBV5-1	NA	NA	TRBJ1-1	TGCGCCAGCAGCTTGGGACAGACCCCTTGGACTGAAGCTTTCTTT	CASSLGQTPWTEAFF
TRBV20-1	few	NA	TRBJ1-1	TGCAGTGCTGAAGTAACTGAAGCTTTCTTT	CSAEVTEAFF
TRBV5-1	few	NA	TRBJ1-4	TGCGCCAGCAGCCCCGGTCAACCGACAAACGTTCGGGCAACTAATGAAAAACTGTTTTTT	CASSPGQPTNVRATNEKLFF
TRBV7-3	NA	TRBD1	TRBJ2-3	TGTGCCCGCCACGCCGGGACAGGGTACACAGATACGCAGTATTTT	CARHAGTGYTDTQYF
TRBV20-1	NA	TRBD1	TRBJ2-5	TGCAGTGCTAGGGGGACAGGGCCAGAGACCCAGTACTTC	CSARGTGPETQYF
TRBV4-3	few	TRBD1	TRBJ2-7	TGCGCCAGCAGCCAACGCAACACAGGGGGCCGGTACGAGCAGTACTTC	CASSQRNTGGRYEQYF
TRBV20-1	NA	TRBD1	TRBJ1-6	TGCAGTGCTTTACAGGGGAGCTCCTATAATTCACCCCTCCACTTT	CSALQGSSYNSPLHF
TRBV30	NA	NA	TRBJ1-4	TGTGCCTGGAGCCCTGTCGCCAGTGTCGTTTCCGAAAAACTGTTTTTT	CAWSPVASVVSEKLFF
TRBV7-2	NA	TRBD1	TRBJ2-2	TGTGCCAGCAGCATCCGGACAGGGCGGGACACCGGGGAGCTGTTTTTT	CASSIRTGRDTGELFF
TRBV27	few	NA	TRBJ2-5	TGTGCCAGCAGGCCTTCGTGGGGGAAAGAGACCCAGTACTTC	CASRPSWGKETQYF
TRBV3-1	few	TRBD2	TRBJ2-3	TGTGCCACGCGAGCGGGAGTTCAATCAGATACGCAGTATTTT	CATRAGVQSDTQYF
TRBV7-2	few	NA	TRBJ1-1	TGTGCCAGCAGCCCCAGGTCTGAAGCTTTCTTT	CASSPRSEAFF
TRBV5-1	NA	TRBD2	TRBJ2-7	TGCGCCAGCAGCCGGTCTTGCGGGGGGGTTACCTACGAGCAGTACTTC	CASSRSCGGVTYEQYF
TRBV7-9	few	TRBD1	TRBJ1-3	TGTGCCAGCAGCCCTGGACAGGCCTCTGGAAACACCATATATTTT	CASSPGQASGNTIYF
TRBV11-2	NA	NA	TRBJ2-1	TGTGCCAGCAGCTTAGGGAAGGCCTTATACAATGAGCAGTTCTTC	CASSLGKALYNEQFF
TRBV5-6	few	NA	TRBJ2-7	TGTGCCAGCAGCGCCGACATTTGGGGCCACTACGAGCAGTACTTC	CASSADIWGHYEQYF
TRBV7-6	NA	TRBD2	TRBJ2-3	TGTGCCAGCAGCCGTCATAGCGGGGGGGGCACAGATACGCAGTATTTT	CASSRHSGGGTDTQYF
TRBV10-3	few	TRBD1	TRBJ2-1	TGTGCCATCAGTGTGGGACAGGGTCGGAATGAGCAGTTCTTC	CAISVGQGRNEQFF
TRBV18	NA	NA	TRBJ1-5	TGTGCCAGCTCACCAGGAGGGGGGCAGCCCCAGCATTTT	CASSPGGGQPQHF
TRBV6-5	NA	TRBD1	TRBJ2-3	TGTGCCAGCAGTTACCCGAGACAGGGTTTGGATACGCAGTATTTT	CASSYPRQGLDTQYF
TRBV12-3/TRBV12-4	few	NA	TRBJ2-1	TGTGCCAGCATCCCACCGTCCCGGCATGAGCAGTTCTTC	CASIPPSRHEQFF
TRBV29-1	NA	TRBD2	TRBJ2-2	TGCAGCGTTGATAGCGGGTTTCTTAACACCGGGGAGCTGTTTTTT	CSVDSGFLNTGELFF
TRBV9	NA	NA	TRBJ1-3	TGTGCCAGCAGCCCGCTCATAGGGGCGACGGAGCCTGGAAACACCATATATTTT	CASSPLIGATEPGNTIYF
TRBV6-4	few	TRBD1	TRBJ1-6	TGTGCCAGCAGAGAGCAGGGGGTCGGGGATTCCTATAATTCACCCCTCCACTTT	CASREQGVGDSYNSPLHF
TRBV12-3/TRBV12-4	many	NA	TRBJ2-2	TGTGCCAGCGTCCAATTTGGGTCGGCCGGGGAGCTGTTTTTT	CASVQFGSAGELFF
TRBV9	NA	NA	TRBJ1-1	TGTGCCAGCAGCGTTGAGGTAAGGAACACTGAAGCTTTCTTT	CASSVEVRNTEAFF
TRBV4-3	NA	NA	TRBJ2-5	TGCGCCAGCAGCCAAGCGTCGAGTCACGTCGAGACCCAGTACTTC	CASSQASSHVETQYF
TRBV7-6	few	NA	TRBJ2-1	TGTGCCAGCAGCCGCCGAGAGGGGAATGAGCAGTTCTTC	CASSRREGNEQFF
TRBV12-3/TRBV12-4	few	TRBD1	TRBJ2-1	TGTGCCAGCAGTTACGGGACAGAGGCTTATCCGCAGTTCTTC	CASSYGTEAYPQFF
TRBV20-1	few	NA	TRBJ1-1	TGCAGTGCTAGAGATAGGAGACAGCTTGAAGCTTTCTTT	CSARDRRQLEAFF
TRBV20-1	many	NA	TRBJ2-2	TGCAGTGCTAGAGGGCACACCGGGGAGCTGTTTTTT	CSARGHTGELFF
TRBV3-1	NA	NA	TRBJ2-7	TGTGCCAGCAGCCCCCGACCTGCGGGACTTGGACGCTCTTACGAGCAGTACTTC	CASSPRPAGLGRSYEQYF
TRBV29-1	few	TRBD2	TRBJ2-2	TGCAGCGTTTGTATTAGCGGGGGGTCCACCGGGGAGCTGTTTTTT	CSVCISGGSTGELFF
TRBV5-1	NA	TRBD2	TRBJ2-2	TGCGCCAGCAGCTTGAGGAGCGGGAGGCCCGGGGAGCTGTTTTTT	CASSLRSGRPGELFF
TRBV7-3	few	NA	TRBJ1-1	TGTGCCAGCATGGGGGGTCAGAACACTGAAGCTTTCTTT	CASMGGQNTEAFF
TRBV6-1	NA	NA	TRBJ1-1	TGTGCCAGCAGCTTCAGGACAATTGGATCCACTGAAGCTTTCTTT	CASSFRTIGSTEAFF
TRBV20-1	few	NA	TRBJ2-2	TGCAGTGCTACGGGACAGAACACCGGGGAGCTGTTTTTT	CSATGQNTGELFF
TRBV7-3	NA	NA	TRBJ1-6	TGTGCCAGCAGCTTAGGGCCCGGCGGTTCACCCCTCCACTTT	CASSLGPGGSPLHF
TRBV13	few	TRBD1	TRBJ1-2	TGTGCCAGCAGCATCCCGTTCGACAGGGATTATGGCTACACCTTC	CASSIPFDRDYGYTF
TRBV4-1	few	NA	TRBJ2-2	TGCGCCAGCAGCCAAATCAGGGCCCTCCACACCGGGGAGCTGTTTTTT	CASSQIRALHTGELFF
TRBV29-1	NA	TRBD2	TRBJ2-3	TGCAGCGTCGCGGGGGGCCTAGCGGGAGGGACAGATACGCAGTATTTT	CSVAGGLAGGTDTQYF
TRBV20-1	NA	NA	TRBJ1-1	TGCAGTGTTTCCCAACGGAACACTGAAGCTTTCTTT	CSVSQRNTEAFF
TRBV30	few	NA	TRBJ1-3	TGTGCCTGGAGTCGGGGCTCTGCTGGAAACACCATATATTTT	CAWSRGSAGNTIYF
TRBV29-1	many	NA	TRBJ1-1	TGCAGCGTTGACCCATTTGCAGGCATGAACACTGAAGCTTTCTTT	CSVDPFAGMNTEAFF
TRBV9	NA	NA	TRBJ2-3	TGTGCCAGCAGCGTAGAACTAGCAAATACGCAGTATTTT	CASSVELANTQYF
TRBV6-2/TRBV6-3	NA	NA	TRBJ2-3	TGTGCCAGCAGTCCGAGCGTAGATACGCAGTATTTT	CASSPSVDTQYF
TRBV20-1	few	NA	TRBJ2-3	TGCAGTGCTAGAGCTGACTCACTTAGACTTCGCACAGATACGCAGTATTTT	CSARADSLRLRTDTQYF